The 9 T cell receptor beta chains below come from one sample, sequenced in a study of blood T cell repertoires in COVID-19. This table comes from immunoSEQ multiplex PCR, and its TCRdb copy is limited to in-frame clones, with some not included. The sample contains 180,000 or so clones, roughly 80% of which appear only once. Source material: peripheral blood. The receptors stem from a woman in her 40s with COVID-19, enrolled during active disease.

The chain uses TRBV3-1 (or the pseudogene TRBV3-2) and TRBJ1-6; TRBD1 aligns across 10 bases. The CDR3 has 15 amino acids. The V gene end was trimmed by 4 bases and the J gene end by 10 bases; junction bases not matched to a gene: 7. CDR1 LGHDT and CDR2 YNNKEL come from the germline V gene (reference sequence). This CDR3 is CASSPSGTGVSPLHF. The CDR3 DNA is TGTGCCAGCAGCCCGTCCGGGACAGGGGTATCACCCCTCCACTTT.

The chain has TRBV29-1 and TRBJ2-5, with D possibly TRBD1 on 5 matching bases. The germline gives CDR1 SQVTM, CDR2 ANQGSEA. CDR3 length equals 12 residues. Trimming shortened V by 5 bases and J by 3 bases, and 10 bases separated the two germline ends. The CDR3 DNA follows: TGCAGCGTTTCCCCAGGGAAAGAGACCCAGTACTTC. Translated, it gives CSVSPGKETQYF.

The CDR3 loop is CASSVAAGREKLFF. The DNA of the CDR3 is TGTGCCAGCAGCGTAGCGGCAGGGAGGGAAAAACTGTTTTTT. This chain joins TRBV9 and TRBJ1-4; possibly TRBD1 for D (5 bases). CDR3 size: 14 residues. V shed 0 bases and J shed 8 bases, with 11 bases lying between them. Germline CDR1 and CDR2: SGDLS and YYNGEE.

The V gene is TRBV6-1, the J gene TRBJ2-2; D is possibly TRBD1 (6 bases). The V and J ends lost 1 base and 5 bases respectively, with 8 bases between them. The CDR3 extends over 14 amino acids. Germline values: CDR1 MNHNS, CDR2 SASEGT. CDR3 in amino acids: CASSEVTGTGELFF. In nucleotides, the CDR3 is TGTGCCAGCAGTGAAGTAACAGGGACCGGGGAGCTGTTTTTT.

This sequence joins TRBV7-9 and TRBJ1-4; weak D call: TRBD1 (6 bases). This CDR3 region has 15 residues. Trimming stripped 5 bases from V and 0 bases from J, with 10 bases between. The germline CDR1 and CDR2 sequences are SEHNR and FQNEAQ (reference sequence). CDR3 protein: CASSTDRPTNEKLFF. CDR3 DNA sequence: TGTGCCAGCAGCACCGACAGGCCAACTAATGAAAAACTGTTTTTT.

The chain has TRBV9 and TRBJ2-5; 8 bases map to TRBD2. With 0 bases clipped from V and 0 bases from J, the junction kept 7 bases outside the gene matches. This CDR3 contains 17 residues. Germline V CDR1 and CDR2: SGDLS, YYNGEE. The CDR3: CASSVGRLAGHQETQYF. CDR3 in DNA: TGTGCCAGCAGCGTAGGTCGGCTAGCGGGCCACCAAGAGACCCAGTACTTC.

This chain joins TRBV6-5 and TRBJ2-1; TRBD2 might be the D (5 bases). The CDR3 is 13 residues long. Deletions cut 7 bases from V and 2 bases from J, with 9 bases between. CDR1 and CDR2 from the germline V gene are MNHEY and SVGAGI. CDR3 region: CASTGNTYNEQFF. The CDR3 DNA reads TGTGCCAGCACCGGGAACACCTACAATGAGCAGTTCTTC.

This chain joins TRBV5-1 and TRBJ1-2, with 8 bases aligning to TRBD1. CDR1 is SGHRS and CDR2 is YFSETQ in the germline V gene. V trimming: 3 bases; J trimming: 4 bases; junction bases outside the gene matches: 8. CDR3 length equals 15 residues. Written as DNA, the CDR3 is TGCGCCAGCAGCTCGGACAGGGCCGGGAGCTATGGCTACACCTTC. Translating it yields CASSSDRAGSYGYTF.

This clone was detected only a few times. The CDR3 spells CASSSDRINNQPQHF. The DNA of the CDR3 is TGTGCCAGCAGTTCCGACAGGATCAACAATCAGCCCCAGCATTTT. The chain carries TRBV27 and TRBJ1-5; D might be TRBD1 (6 bases). This CDR3 is 15 amino acids long. Trimming pared 4 bases from V and 3 bases from J, leaving 13 bases between. Germline V gene lookup returns CDR1 MNHEY and CDR2 SMNVEV (reference sequence).